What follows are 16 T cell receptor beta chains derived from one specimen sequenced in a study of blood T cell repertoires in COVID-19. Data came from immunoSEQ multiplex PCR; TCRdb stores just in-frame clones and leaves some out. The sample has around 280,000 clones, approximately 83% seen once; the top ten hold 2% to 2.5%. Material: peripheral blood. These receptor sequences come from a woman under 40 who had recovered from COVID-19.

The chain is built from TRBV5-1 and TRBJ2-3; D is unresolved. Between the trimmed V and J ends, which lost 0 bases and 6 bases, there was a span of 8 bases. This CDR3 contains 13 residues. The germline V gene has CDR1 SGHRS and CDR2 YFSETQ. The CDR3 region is CASSLGRSDTQYF. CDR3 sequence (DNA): TGCGCCAGCAGCTTGGGGAGATCTGATACGCAGTATTTT.

In nucleotides, the CDR3 is TGTGCCACCAGTGACCGCCGCCGGGGTGCTAGCGCAGATACGCAGTATTTT. Translation: CATSDRRRGASADTQYF. This rearrangement joins TRBV24-1 to TRBJ2-3, with TRBD2 as a possible D gene (6 bases). Germline values: CDR1 KGHDR, CDR2 SFDVKD. V lost 4 bases to trimming and J lost 4 bases, with 20 bases between them. The CDR3 length is 17 residues.

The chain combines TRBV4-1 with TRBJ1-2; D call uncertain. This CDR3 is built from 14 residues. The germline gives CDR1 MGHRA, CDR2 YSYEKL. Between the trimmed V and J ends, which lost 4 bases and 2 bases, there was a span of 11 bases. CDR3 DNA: TGCGCCAGCAGCCCCGCGGGAGGGAACTATGGCTACACCTTC. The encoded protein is CASSPAGGNYGYTF.

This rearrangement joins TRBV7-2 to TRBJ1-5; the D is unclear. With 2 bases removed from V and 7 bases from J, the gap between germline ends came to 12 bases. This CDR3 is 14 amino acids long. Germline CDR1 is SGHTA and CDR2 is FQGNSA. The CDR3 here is CASSLNAKSQPQHF. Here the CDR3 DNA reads TGTGCCAGCAGCTTAAACGCCAAAAGCCAGCCCCAGCATTTT.

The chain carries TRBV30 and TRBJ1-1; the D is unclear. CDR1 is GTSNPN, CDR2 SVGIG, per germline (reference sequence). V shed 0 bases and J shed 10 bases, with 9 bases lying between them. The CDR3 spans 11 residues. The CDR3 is CAWSVKGVAFF. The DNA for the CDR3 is TGTGCCTGGAGTGTAAAGGGAGTAGCTTTCTTT.

The DNA of the CDR3 is TGTGCCAGTAGTGGCCAGGGGGAGTCGGGAAACACCATATATTTT. Amino acid sequence: CASSGQGESGNTIYF. The V call is TRBV19, the J call TRBJ1-3; TRBD1 matches 7 bases. Germline CDR1 LNHDA, CDR2 SQIVND (reference sequence). V was clipped by 5 bases and J by 4 bases; unmatched bases: 8. The CDR3 spans 15 residues.

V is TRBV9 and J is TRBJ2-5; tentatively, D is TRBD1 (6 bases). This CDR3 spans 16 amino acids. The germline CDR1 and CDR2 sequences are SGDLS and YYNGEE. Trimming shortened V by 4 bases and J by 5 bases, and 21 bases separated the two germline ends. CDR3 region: CASSLTGGALSETQYF. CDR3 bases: TGTGCCAGCAGCTTGACAGGTGGGGCCCTGAGCGAGACCCAGTACTTC.

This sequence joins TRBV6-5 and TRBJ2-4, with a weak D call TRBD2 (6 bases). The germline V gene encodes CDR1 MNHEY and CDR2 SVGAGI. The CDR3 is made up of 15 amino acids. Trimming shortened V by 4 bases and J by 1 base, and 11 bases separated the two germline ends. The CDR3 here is CASSSPGRAKNIQYF. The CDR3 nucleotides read TGTGCCAGCAGTTCACCAGGGAGGGCCAAAAACATTCAGTACTTC.

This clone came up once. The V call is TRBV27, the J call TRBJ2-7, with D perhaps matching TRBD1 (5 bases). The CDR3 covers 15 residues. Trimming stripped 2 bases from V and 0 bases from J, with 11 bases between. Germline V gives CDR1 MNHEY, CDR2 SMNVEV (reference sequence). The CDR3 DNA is TGTGCCAGCAGTTTAACTTCAGGGCACTCCTACGAGCAGTACTTC. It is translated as CASSLTSGHSYEQYF.

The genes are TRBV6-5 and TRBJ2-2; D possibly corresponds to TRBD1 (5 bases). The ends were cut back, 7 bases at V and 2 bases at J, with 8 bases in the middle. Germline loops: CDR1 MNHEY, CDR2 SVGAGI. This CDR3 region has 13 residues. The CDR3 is CASTGQNTGELFF. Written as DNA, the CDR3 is TGTGCCAGCACCGGACAAAACACCGGGGAGCTGTTTTTT.

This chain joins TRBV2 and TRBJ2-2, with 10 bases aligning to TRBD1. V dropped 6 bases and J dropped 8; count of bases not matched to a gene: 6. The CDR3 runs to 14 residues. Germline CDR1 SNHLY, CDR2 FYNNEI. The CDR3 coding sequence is TGTGCCAGCAGGACAGGGGGCGCAGGTGGGGAGCTGTTTTTT. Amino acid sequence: CASRTGGAGGELFF.

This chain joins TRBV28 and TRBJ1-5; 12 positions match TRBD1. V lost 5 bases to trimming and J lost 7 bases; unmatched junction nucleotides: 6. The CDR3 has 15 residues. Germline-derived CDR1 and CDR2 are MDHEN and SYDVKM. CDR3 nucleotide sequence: TGTGCCAGCAGTCGGGACAGGGGGCGCTTGCAGCCCCAGCATTTT. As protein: CASSRDRGRLQPQHF.

The CDR3 loop reads CASSFRGSTEAFF. The CDR3 bases are TGTGCCAGCAGCTTTAGGGGAAGCACTGAAGCTTTCTTT. V gene TRBV5-4 combines with J gene TRBJ1-1; a possible D gene is TRBD1 (5 bases). Trimming removed 2 bases at V and 4 bases at J, with 9 bases between. The length of the CDR3 is 13 residues. The germline gives CDR1 SGHNT, CDR2 YYREEE (reference sequence).

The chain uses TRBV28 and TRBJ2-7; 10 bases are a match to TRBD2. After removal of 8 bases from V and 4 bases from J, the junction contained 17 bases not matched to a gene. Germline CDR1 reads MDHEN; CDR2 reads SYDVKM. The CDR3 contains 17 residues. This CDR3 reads CASATGLPGLALYEQYF. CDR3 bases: TGTGCCAGCGCTACAGGACTTCCGGGACTAGCGCTATACGAGCAGTACTTC.

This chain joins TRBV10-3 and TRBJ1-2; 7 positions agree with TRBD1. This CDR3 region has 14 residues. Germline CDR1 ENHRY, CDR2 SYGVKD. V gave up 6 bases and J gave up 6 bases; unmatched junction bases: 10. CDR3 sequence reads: CAIRLEGAQNGYTF. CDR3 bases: TGTGCCATCAGGTTGGAGGGGGCGCAGAATGGCTACACCTTC.

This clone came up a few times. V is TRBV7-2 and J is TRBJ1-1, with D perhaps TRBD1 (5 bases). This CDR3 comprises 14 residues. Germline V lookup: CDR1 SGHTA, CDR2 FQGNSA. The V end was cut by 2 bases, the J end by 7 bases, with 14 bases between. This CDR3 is CASSLTLGGGEAFF. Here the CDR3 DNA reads TGTGCCAGCAGCTTAACATTGGGGGGAGGTGAAGCTTTCTTT.